The source of this T cell receptor (beta chain) is a study of blood T cell repertoires in COVID-19. Background on the study: Samples came from the United States, Italy and Spain, spanning acute and convalescent COVID-19.

This CDR3 comprises 14 residues. Between the trimmed V and J ends, which lost 3 bases and 4 bases, there was a span of 12 bases. The germline gives CDR1 LNHDA, CDR2 SQIVND (reference sequence). Clones were sequenced by immunoSEQ multiplex PCR, and TCRdb holds only the in-frame ones, with some missing. This table holds 150,000 to 200,000 clones, 76% found once. This study enrolled people aged roughly 18 to 100 from about 24 US geographic areas. Sequenced material: PBMCs or T cells enriched from blood (not recorded which). The chain carries TRBV19 and TRBJ1-1; D gene uncertain. The source is a woman in her fifties or sixties with acute COVID-19. This CDR3 reads CASSMRQEGTEAFF. CDR3 bases: TGTGCCAGTAGTATGAGGCAGGAGGGCACTGAAGCTTTCTTT.